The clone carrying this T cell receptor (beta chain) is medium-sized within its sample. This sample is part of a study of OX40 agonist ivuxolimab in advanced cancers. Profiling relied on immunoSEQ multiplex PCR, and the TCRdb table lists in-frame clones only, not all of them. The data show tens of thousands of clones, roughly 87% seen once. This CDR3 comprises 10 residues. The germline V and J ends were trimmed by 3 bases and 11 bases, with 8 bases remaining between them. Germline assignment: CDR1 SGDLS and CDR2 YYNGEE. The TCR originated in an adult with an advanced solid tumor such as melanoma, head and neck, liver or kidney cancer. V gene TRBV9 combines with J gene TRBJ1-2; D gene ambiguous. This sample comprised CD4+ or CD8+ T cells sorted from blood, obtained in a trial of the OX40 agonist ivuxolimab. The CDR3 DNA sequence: TGTGCCAGCAGCGGTGAAAATTACACCTTC. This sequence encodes CASSGENYTF.